A single sample gave rise to the 24 T cell receptor beta chains below, sequenced in a study of monozygotic twins with inflammatory bowel disease. TCRdb re-called the 5' RACE reads, yielding one record per CDR3 amino acid sequence without DNA. The table lists about 450,000 distinct CDR3 sequences. The sample was blood. Receptors were obtained from a human donor with ulcerative colitis or Crohn's disease, or a healthy co-twin of an affected twin (not recorded which).

The genes are TRBV7-6 and TRBJ2-3. CDR1 and CDR2 from the germline V gene are SGHVS and FNYEAQ. This CDR3 has 13 residues. The CDR3 spells CASSSYSGDTQYF. The full variable domain, with the rest looked up from reference TRBV7-6 and TRBJ2-3, is GAGVSQSPRYKVTKRGQDVALRCDPISGHVSLYWYRQALGQGPEFLTYFNYEAQQDKSGLPNDRFSAERPEGSISTLTIQRTEQRDSAMYRCASSSYSGDTQYFGPGTRLTVL.

This chain joins TRBV5-5 and TRBJ1-4; TCRdb's D call, TRBD1, is unchecked because there is no DNA. The CDR3 totals 11 residues. CDR1 and CDR2 from the germline V gene are SGHKS and YYEKEE (reference sequence). The CDR3: CASSFGGGLFF.

The chain joins TRBV5-1 to TRBJ1-1. The germline V gene has CDR1 SGHRS and CDR2 YFSETQ. This CDR3 is built from 13 residues. CDR3 sequence: CASSFDRRAEAFF. Combining the CDR3 with reference TRBV5-1 and TRBJ1-1 gives the whole variable domain KAGVTQTPRYLIKTRGQQVTLSCSPISGHRSVSWYQQTPGQGLQFLFEYFSETQRNKGNFPGRFSGRQFSNSRSEMNVSTLELGDSALYLCASSFDRRAEAFFGQGTRLTVV.

The rearrangement uses TRBV20-1 and TRBJ1-1. Per the germline V gene, CDR1 is DFQATT and CDR2 is SNEGSKA (reference sequence). The CDR3 consists of 14 residues. The chain's CDR3 is CSARDPSGNTEAFF.

The chain carries TRBV27 and TRBJ2-3; TCRdb picks TRBD2, but there is no DNA to check that call. This CDR3 contains 18 residues. Germline V gives CDR1 MNHEY, CDR2 SMNVEV (reference sequence). CDR3 protein: CASSSRLAGGSSTDTQYF.

V is TRBV7-2 and J is TRBJ2-3; TCRdb calls TRBD1, which cannot be checked without DNA. The germline V gene encodes CDR1 SGHTA and CDR2 FQGNSA. This CDR3 is 17 amino acids long. CDR3: CASSFGLTDPRTDTQYF.

The V gene is TRBV18, the J gene TRBJ2-2; TCRdb names TRBD2, which stays unverified in the absence of DNA. In germline, CDR1 is KGHSH, CDR2 LQKENI. CDR3 length: 13 amino acids. This chain's CDR3 is CASSRLASGELFF. Supplemented by reference TRBV18 and TRBJ2-2, the full variable domain reads NAGVMQNPRHLVRRRGQEARLRCSPMKGHSHVYWYRQLPEEGLKFMVYLQKENIIDESGMPKERFSAEFPKEGPSILRIQQVVRGDSAAYFCASSRLASGELFFGEGSRLTVL.

The V and J genes are TRBV19 and TRBJ2-2; with no DNA, the TCRdb D assignment of TRBD2 cannot be verified. The CDR3 extends over 16 amino acids. The V gene's germline CDR1 is LNHDA and CDR2 SQIVND (reference sequence). CDR3: CASSILAGRVTGELFF.

This sequence joins TRBV7-2 and TRBJ2-3; there is no DNA to check the TCRdb D call of TRBD2. Germline V CDR1 and CDR2: SGHTA, FQGNSA. The CDR3 length is 15 residues. The CDR3 region is CASSLGGPNTDTQYF.

The rearrangement joins TRBV4-2 to TRBJ2-1. This CDR3 has 14 amino acids. Germline values: CDR1 LGHNA, CDR2 YNFKEQ. The CDR3 region is CASSQKGPYNEQFF.

The chain links TRBV2 to TRBJ2-3; TCRdb names TRBD2, which stays unverified in the absence of DNA. The CDR3 totals 14 residues. In germline, CDR1 is SNHLY, CDR2 FYNNEI. The CDR3 protein is CASMEGYSQNTQYF.

The genes are TRBV12-3 or TRBV12-4 and TRBJ2-5; TCRdb selects TRBD1, and the lack of DNA leaves this call unchecked. This CDR3 region has 14 residues. This CDR3 reads CASTPGRGEGAQYF.

This chain links TRBV28 with TRBJ2-7; TCRdb proposes TRBD2, but this gene call is untestable without DNA. Germline lookup yields CDR1 MDHEN and CDR2 SYDVKM. The CDR3 extends over 18 amino acids. The CDR3 protein is CASRIIPGWGGRSYEQYF. The full variable domain, its missing parts supplied by reference TRBV28 and TRBJ2-7, is DVKVTQSSRYLVKRTGEKVFLECVQDMDHENMFWYRQDPGLGLRLIYFSYDVKMKEKGDIPEGYSVSREKKERFSLILESASTNQTSMYLCASRIIPGWGGRSYEQYFGPGTRLTVT.

V is TRBV10-3 and J is TRBJ2-3. Germline lookup yields CDR1 ENHRY and CDR2 SYGVKD. This CDR3 region has 15 residues. CDR3: CAISEGTSKSDTQYF.

The chain employs TRBV20-1 and TRBJ2-3; TCRdb's D call, TRBD2, is unchecked because there is no DNA. CDR3 length: 18 amino acids. The germline V gene has CDR1 DFQATT and CDR2 SNEGSKA (reference sequence). The CDR3 reads CSARDPTGTSGGTDTQYF.

The chain recombines TRBV6-1 with TRBJ2-1; TCRdb lists TRBD2, though no DNA is available to test this call. The germline V gene has CDR1 MNHNS and CDR2 SASEGT. The CDR3 has 17 residues. The chain's CDR3 is CASGLGDPSGYRFGQFF.

The CDR3 spells CASSEEGSYQPQHF. The chain couples TRBV2 to TRBJ1-5; TCRdb gives TRBD1 as the D gene, but with no DNA this cannot be confirmed. This CDR3 spans 14 amino acids. CDR1 is SNHLY, CDR2 FYNNEI, per germline.

The chain uses TRBV29-1 and TRBJ1-1; as DNA is missing, the TRBD1 call by TCRdb cannot be tested. The CDR3 spans 13 residues. In germline, CDR1 is SQVTM, CDR2 ANQGSEA. The CDR3 sequence: CSARGHSNTEAFF.

The J gene is TRBJ2-1, the V gene TRBV5-1. CDR3 length: 16 amino acids. Germline V gene sequence: CDR1 SGHRS, CDR2 YFSETQ. The CDR3 sequence is CASSHTARGTYNEQFF.

J is TRBJ2-7 and V is TRBV5-6. CDR1 and CDR2 (germline): SGHDT, YYEEEE. CDR3 length: 11 amino acids. CDR3 sequence: CASSLYSEQYF.

V and J are TRBV10-3 and TRBJ2-1; TCRdb picks TRBD2, but there is no DNA to check that call. There are 13 residues in the CDR3. Germline CDR1 is ENHRY and CDR2 is SYGVKD. CDR3 sequence reads: CAISGGLPDEQFF.

The rearrangement joins TRBV6-1 to TRBJ1-4; as DNA is missing, the TRBD1 call by TCRdb cannot be tested. The length of the CDR3 is 14 residues. In germline, CDR1 is MNHNS, CDR2 SASEGT. The CDR3 loop is CAAGGAGSNEKLFF.

The genes are TRBV7-9 and TRBJ2-7. This CDR3 contains 15 residues. Germline V gene data show CDR1 as SEHNR and CDR2 as FQNEAQ (reference sequence). The CDR3 is CASSPQTSSVYEQYF.

This rearrangement joins TRBV7-2 to TRBJ1-4; TCRdb names TRBD1, which stays unverified in the absence of DNA. There are 16 residues in the CDR3. CDR1 and CDR2 (germline): SGHTA, FQGNSA. The CDR3 loop reads CASSRDRGRTNDKLFF.